This TCR beta chain was profiled in a study of beta chain features in type 1 diabetes. Study-wide findings and caveats: Patients with Type 1 diabetes showed moderately but significantly shorter TCRB CDR3s in all four CD4+ subsets. A greater similarity of naive, central memory and Treg TCRB repertoires was seen among patients than among healthy donors.

Germline CDR1 is MNHEY and CDR2 is SMNVEV (reference sequence). V dropped 4 bases and J dropped 6; count of bases not matched to a gene: 10. The CDR3 spans 15 residues. Concerning this clone: What it binds is not known.

The authors reverse transcribed all of the isolated RNA, so sequencing captured expressed TCRB transcripts. Profiled with immunoSEQ multiplex PCR; TCRdb holds only in-frame clones, not every one. The data hold under 500,000 clones, with about 29% observed a single time. The material sequenced was naive CD4+ T cells from blood. The chain combines TRBV27 with TRBJ2-3; 7 nucleotides line up with TRBD1. The TCR originated in a man younger than 35 in good health. The CDR3 sequence: CASSSRTGWADTQYF. The CDR3 DNA is TGTGCCAGCAGTTCTAGGACAGGTTGGGCGGATACGCAGTATTTT.